This TCR beta chain is from a study of identifying expanded T cells in peripheral blood. Healthy donors had no documented immune events, such as infections, while sampled. This clone was seen a handful of times. Antigen unknown. Points from the study as a whole: Two-week clone count variance significantly increased as total template count grew. Around 1.2 clones differed between technical replicates, versus approximately 16 and 20 over time.

TCRdb keeps only in-frame clones here, not all; method: immunoSEQ multiplex PCR. The table shows tens of thousands of clones, with 88% occurring only once. V gave up 6 bases and J gave up 7 bases, with 13 bases separating them. The germline gives CDR1 LGHNA, CDR2 YNFKEQ. The CDR3 is made up of 14 amino acids. The sequence was obtained from a person aged 18 to 75 in good health. The chain is built from TRBV4-2 and TRBJ1-6; D is ambiguous. The sequencing input was blood. CDR3 bases: TGTGCCAGCAGTGAGAGAAGAATGAATTCACCCCTCCACTTT. It translates to CASSERRMNSPLHF.